This TCR beta chain was found in a study of T-cell reconstitution after alpha-beta-depleted transplantation in children. Study-level results: Newly made T cells mostly supplied T-cell counts and diversity one year after transplant. Recipient T cells and thymic progenitors that survived gave rise to the high TCRbeta diversity observed at day 60 in some patients. At around two months after transplant, the alpha-beta T cells were reportedly derived from several hundred expanded clones that came from non-depleted graft cells.

V was cut by 0 bases and J by 6 bases, with 15 bases left in between. CDR3 length: 16 amino acids. The germline CDR1 and CDR2 sequences are LGHNA and YNFKEQ. TCRbeta library preparation incorporated unique molecular identifiers. TCRdb independently ran MiXCR on the PCR reads; one entry per CDR3 protein. This table holds a few hundred thousand distinct CDR3 sequences, around 20% found once. In its sample, this clonotype was seen a few times. Its target is not known. The chain carries TRBV4-2 and TRBJ1-5; TRBD1 might be the D (5 bases). Sequenced material: PBMCs, mostly from graft donor cells, taken 180 days after TCRalphabeta/CD19-depleted stem cell transplant. The clonotype originates from a male patient younger than 18 who had a stem cell transplant for acute lymphoblastic leukemia, so the T cells may come from the graft donor. This chain's CDR3 is CASSQERGFGVQPQHF. Written as DNA, the CDR3 is TGTGCCAGCAGCCAAGAAAGGGGATTTGGCGTTCAGCCCCAGCATTTT.